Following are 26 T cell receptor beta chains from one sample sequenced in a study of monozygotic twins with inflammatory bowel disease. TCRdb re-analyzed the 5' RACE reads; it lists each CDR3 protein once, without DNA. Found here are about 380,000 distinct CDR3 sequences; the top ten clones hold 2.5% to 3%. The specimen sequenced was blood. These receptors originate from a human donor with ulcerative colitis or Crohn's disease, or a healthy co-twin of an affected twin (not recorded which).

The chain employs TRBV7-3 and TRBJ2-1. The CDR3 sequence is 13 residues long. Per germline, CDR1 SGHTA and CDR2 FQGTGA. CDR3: CASSSFPYNEQFF.

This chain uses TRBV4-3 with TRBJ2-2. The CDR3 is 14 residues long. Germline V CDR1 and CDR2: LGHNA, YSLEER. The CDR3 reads CASSQDSVAGELFF.

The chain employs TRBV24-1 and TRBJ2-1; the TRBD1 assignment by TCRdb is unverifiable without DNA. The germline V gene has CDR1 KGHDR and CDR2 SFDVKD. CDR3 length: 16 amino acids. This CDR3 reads CATSPVESGGRNEQFF.

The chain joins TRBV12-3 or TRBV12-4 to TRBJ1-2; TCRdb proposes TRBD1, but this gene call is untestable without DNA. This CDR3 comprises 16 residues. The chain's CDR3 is CASSSRYQGNLYGYTF.

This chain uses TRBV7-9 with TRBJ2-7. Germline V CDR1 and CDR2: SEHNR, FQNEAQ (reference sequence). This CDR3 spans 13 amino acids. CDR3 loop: CASSPGASYEQYF.

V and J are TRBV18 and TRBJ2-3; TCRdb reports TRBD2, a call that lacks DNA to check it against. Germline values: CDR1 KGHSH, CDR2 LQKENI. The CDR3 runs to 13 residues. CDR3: CASSRSRTDTQYF.

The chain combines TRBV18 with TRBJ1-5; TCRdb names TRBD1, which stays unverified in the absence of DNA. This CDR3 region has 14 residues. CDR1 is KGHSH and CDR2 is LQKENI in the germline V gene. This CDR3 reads CASSPQGSNQPQHF.

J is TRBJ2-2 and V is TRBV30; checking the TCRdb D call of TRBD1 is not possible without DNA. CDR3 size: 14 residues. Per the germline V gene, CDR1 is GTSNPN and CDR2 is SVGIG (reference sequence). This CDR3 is CAWRLRTTAGELFF.

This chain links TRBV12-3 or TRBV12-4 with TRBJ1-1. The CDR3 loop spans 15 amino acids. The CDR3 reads CASNPPDRMNTEAFF.

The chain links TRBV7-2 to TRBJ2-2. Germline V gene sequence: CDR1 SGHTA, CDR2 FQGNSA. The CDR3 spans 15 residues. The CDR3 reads CASSLSWVQTGELFF.

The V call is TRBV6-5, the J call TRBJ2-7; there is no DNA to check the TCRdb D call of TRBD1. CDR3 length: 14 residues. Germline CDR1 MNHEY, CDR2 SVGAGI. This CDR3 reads CASSYGAGGYEQYF.

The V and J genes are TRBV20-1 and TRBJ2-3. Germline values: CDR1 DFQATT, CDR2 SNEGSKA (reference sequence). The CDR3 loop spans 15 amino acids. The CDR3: CSARLPLAATDTQYF.

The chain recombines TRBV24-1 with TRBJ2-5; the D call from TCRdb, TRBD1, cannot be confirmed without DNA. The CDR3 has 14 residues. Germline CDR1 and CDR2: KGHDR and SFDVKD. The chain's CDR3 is CATSEDRDRETQYF.

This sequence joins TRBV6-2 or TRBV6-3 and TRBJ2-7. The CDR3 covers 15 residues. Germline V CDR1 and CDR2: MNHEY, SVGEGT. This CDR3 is CASSTPRTASYEQYF.

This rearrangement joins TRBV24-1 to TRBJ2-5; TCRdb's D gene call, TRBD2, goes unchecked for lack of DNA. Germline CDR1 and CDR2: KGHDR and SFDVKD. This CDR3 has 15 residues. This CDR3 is CATSDPGTSRETQYF.

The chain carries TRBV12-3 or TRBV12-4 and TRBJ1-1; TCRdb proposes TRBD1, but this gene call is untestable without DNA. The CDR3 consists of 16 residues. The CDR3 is CASSTPLQGLNTEAFF.

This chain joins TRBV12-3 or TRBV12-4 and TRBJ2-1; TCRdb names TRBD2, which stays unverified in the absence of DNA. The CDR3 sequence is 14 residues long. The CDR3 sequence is CASSPTSGIDEQFF.

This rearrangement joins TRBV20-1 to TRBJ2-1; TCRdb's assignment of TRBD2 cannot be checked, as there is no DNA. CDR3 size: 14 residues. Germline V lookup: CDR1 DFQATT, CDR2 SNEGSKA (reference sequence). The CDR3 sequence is CSARTSGVLNEQFF.

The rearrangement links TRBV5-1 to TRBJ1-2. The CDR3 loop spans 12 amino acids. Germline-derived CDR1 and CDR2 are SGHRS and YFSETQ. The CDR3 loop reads CASSFSNYGYTF.

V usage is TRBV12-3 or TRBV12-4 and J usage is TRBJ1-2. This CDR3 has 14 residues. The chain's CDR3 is CASSFKGVNYGYTF.

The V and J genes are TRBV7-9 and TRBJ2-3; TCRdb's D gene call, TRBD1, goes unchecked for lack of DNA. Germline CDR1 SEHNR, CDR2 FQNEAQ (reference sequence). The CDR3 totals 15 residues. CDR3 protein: CASSLLGGRTDTQYF. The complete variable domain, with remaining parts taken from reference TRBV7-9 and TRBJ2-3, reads DTGVSQNPRHKITKRGQNVTFRCDPISEHNRLYWYRQTLGQGPEFLTYFQNEAQLEKSRLLSDRFSAERPKGSFSTLEIQRTEQGDSAMYLCASSLLGGRTDTQYFGPGTRLTVL.

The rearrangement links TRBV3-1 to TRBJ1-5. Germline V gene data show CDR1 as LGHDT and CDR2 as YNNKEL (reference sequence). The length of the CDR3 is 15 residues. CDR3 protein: CASSGRGKGNQPQHF.

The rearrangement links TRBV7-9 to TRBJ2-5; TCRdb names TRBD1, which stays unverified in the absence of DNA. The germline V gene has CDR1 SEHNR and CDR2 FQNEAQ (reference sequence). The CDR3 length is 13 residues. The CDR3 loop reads CASSPRQIETQYF.

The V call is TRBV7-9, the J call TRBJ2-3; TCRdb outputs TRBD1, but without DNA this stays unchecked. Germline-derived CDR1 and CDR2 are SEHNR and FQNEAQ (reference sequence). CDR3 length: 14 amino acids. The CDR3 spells CASSFGQVTDTQYF.

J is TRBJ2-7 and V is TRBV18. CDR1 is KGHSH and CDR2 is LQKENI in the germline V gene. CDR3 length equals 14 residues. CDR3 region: CASSPTTLSYEQYF. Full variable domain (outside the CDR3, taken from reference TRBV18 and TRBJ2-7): NAGVMQNPRHLVRRRGQEARLRCSPMKGHSHVYWYRQLPEEGLKFMVYLQKENIIDESGMPKERFSAEFPKEGPSILRIQQVVRGDSAAYFCASSPTTLSYEQYFGPGTRLTVT.

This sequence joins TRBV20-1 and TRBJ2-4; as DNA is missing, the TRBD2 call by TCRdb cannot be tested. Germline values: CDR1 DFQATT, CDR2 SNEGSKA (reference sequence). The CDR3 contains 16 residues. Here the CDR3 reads CSARDWQAGNKNIQYF.